This T cell receptor (beta chain) was identified during a study of T cells after yellow fever vaccination. Findings of the study overall: At 95% to 96% for CD4 and roughly 87% for CD8, most primary-vaccination clones showed up again after the booster.

This clonotype was observed at least ten times. The antigen is unknown. Germline V CDR1 and CDR2: SGHRS, YFSETQ. The CDR3 spans 14 residues. Deletions cut 4 bases from V and 4 bases from J, with 14 bases between. TCRdb fed the 5' RACE reads into MiXCR, producing one record per CDR3 protein. This repertoire shows 200,000 to 300,000 distinct CDR3 sequences, roughly 4% found once; its top ten account for 15% to 20%. The source material was PBMCs, sampled 15 days after the yellow fever booster vaccination. The J gene is TRBJ1-1, the V gene TRBV5-1; D not resolved. The receptor was derived from a young man who received the YFV17D yellow fever vaccine. The CDR3: CASSNRRTGTEAFF. The CDR3 nucleotides are TGCGCCAGCAGCAACCGCCGTACTGGCACTGAAGCTTTCTTT.